This record covers a single TCR beta chain. The study drew participants aged roughly 18 to 89 years from fewer than 30 US areas. This sample is part of a study of blood T cell repertoires in COVID-19. In the study overall: The United States, Italy and Spain provided the acute and convalescent COVID-19 samples.

This CDR3 has 13 amino acids. Germline assignment: CDR1 MNHEY and CDR2 SMNVEV (reference sequence). Trimming left V 6 bases short and J 3 bases short, with 12 bases between. Sequencing used immunoSEQ multiplex PCR; TCRdb keeps in-frame clones, though not all of them. In the table there are 200,000 to 300,000 clones, about 86% of which are singletons. The sequence was collected from a woman between 40 and 50 years old with acute COVID-19. This chain uses TRBV27 with TRBJ2-7, with D maybe TRBD1 (6 bases). Sequenced: PBMCs or T cells enriched from blood (not recorded which). CDR3 region: CASSLPGDYEQYF. The DNA for the CDR3 is TGTGCCAGCAGCCTCCCAGGGGACTACGAGCAGTACTTC.